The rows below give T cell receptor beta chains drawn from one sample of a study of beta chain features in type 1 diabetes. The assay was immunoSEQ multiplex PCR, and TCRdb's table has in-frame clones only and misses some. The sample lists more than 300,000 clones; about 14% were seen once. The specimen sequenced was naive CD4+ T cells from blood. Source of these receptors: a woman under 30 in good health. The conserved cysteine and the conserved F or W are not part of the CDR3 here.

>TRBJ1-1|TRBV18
ASSHGPNTEAF
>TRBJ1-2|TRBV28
ASSLPGRHYT
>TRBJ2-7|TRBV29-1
SGRTGDLYYEQY
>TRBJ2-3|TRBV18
ASSPPRTGPSTDTQY
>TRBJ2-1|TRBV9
ASSLAGVTYNEQF
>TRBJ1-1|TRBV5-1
ASSPPGLMNTEAF
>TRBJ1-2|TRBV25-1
ASSELGQEGGYT
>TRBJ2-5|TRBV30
ASAGLRETQY
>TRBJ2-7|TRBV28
ASRKGGIYEQY
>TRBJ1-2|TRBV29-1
SVDRADGYT
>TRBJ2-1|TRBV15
ATSRYGTSFGNEQF
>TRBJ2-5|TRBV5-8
ASSRERVSETQY
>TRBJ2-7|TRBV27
ASSYRPPGLAGVGEQY
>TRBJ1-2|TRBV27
ASSTQGGGYT
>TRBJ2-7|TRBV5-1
ASSLIANSYEQY
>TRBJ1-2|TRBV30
AWSETGVYGYT
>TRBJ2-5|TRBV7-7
ASSSMGHGETQY
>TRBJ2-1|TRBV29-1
SVERGGRNEQF
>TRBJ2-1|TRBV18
ASSPTGVYNEQF
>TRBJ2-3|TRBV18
ASSPLSGRGTDTQY